This TCR beta chain stems from a study of glioma-infiltrating T cells. Study-wide findings and caveats: Signature shared blood CDR3 motifs were enriched in low-divergence and depleted in high-divergence patients.

Notes on this clonotype: The antigen is not known.

Using RNA template, CDR3s of TCR alpha and beta were amplified with iRepertoire arm-PCR. TCRdb reprocessed the multiplex PCR reads with MiXCR, giving one entry per CDR3 protein. The sample yields fewer than 500,000 distinct CDR3 sequences, 41% seen once. The germline V gene has CDR1 SEHNR and CDR2 FQNEAQ (reference sequence). The CDR3 has 16 amino acids. The ends were cut back, 5 bases at V and 7 bases at J, with 20 bases in the middle. The sequence was obtained from a human donor with low-grade glioma or glioblastoma, undergoing nonglioma brain surgery, or in good health (not recorded which). The sample taken for sequencing was glioma tissue, nonneoplastic brain tissue, or PBMCs (not recorded which). The V and J genes are TRBV7-9 and TRBJ2-2; possible D gene TRBD2, 5 bases. The CDR3: CASSRIIGMGGGELFF. The CDR3 DNA reads as TGTGCCAGCAGCCGCATAATCGGGATGGGCGGCGGGGAGCTGTTTTTT.